This TCR beta chain emerged from a study of OX40 agonist ivuxolimab in advanced cancers. As for the study in general: Melanoma, hepatocellular carcinoma, head and neck or renal cell cancer occurred in dose-escalation patients.

Study-level points and caveats: CD8+ T cells were the subset that, on average, had more expanded clones than CD4+. Clonal expansion was seen in CD4+ and CD8+ blood T cells by week 6 at 0.1 to 3.0 mg/kg.

On this clone: Its antigen is as yet unknown.

Germline CDR1 is SNHLY and CDR2 is FYNNEI. V was clipped by 5 bases and J by 6 bases; unmatched bases: 14. This CDR3 has 17 residues. Generated by immunoSEQ multiplex PCR, the TCRdb table keeps only in-frame clones and is missing some. The sample yields about 82,000 clones, 88% seen once. This chain joins TRBV2 and TRBJ2-2; 8 bases map to TRBD2. The input for sequencing was CD4+ or CD8+ T cells sorted from blood, taken in a trial of the OX40 agonist ivuxolimab. The sequence was obtained from an adult with an advanced solid tumor such as melanoma, head and neck, liver or kidney cancer. Written as DNA, the CDR3 is TGTGCCAGCAGTACCCGTGGGGCGGGAGCGGGAGCCGGGGAGCTGTTTTTT. Amino acid sequence: CASSTRGAGAGAGELFF.